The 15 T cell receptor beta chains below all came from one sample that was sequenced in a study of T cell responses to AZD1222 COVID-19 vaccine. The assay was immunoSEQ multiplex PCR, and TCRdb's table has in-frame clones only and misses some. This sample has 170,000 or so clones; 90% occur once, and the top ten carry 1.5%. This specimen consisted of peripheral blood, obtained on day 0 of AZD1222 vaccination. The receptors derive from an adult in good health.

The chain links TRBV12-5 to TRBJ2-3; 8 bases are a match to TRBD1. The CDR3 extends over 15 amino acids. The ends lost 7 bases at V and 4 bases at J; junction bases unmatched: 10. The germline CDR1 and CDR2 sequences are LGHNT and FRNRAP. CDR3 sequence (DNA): TGTGCTAGTGCCCCCGACAGGGGTTGGCCAGATACGCAGTATTTT. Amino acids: CASAPDRGWPDTQYF.

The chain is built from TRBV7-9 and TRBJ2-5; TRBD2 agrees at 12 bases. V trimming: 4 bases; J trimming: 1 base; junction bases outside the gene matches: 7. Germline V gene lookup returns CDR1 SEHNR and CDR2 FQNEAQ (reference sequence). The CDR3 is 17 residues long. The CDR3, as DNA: TGTGCCAGCAGCTCCACTAGCGGGGGGAACTTCCAAGAGACCCAGTACTTC. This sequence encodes CASSSTSGGNFQETQYF.

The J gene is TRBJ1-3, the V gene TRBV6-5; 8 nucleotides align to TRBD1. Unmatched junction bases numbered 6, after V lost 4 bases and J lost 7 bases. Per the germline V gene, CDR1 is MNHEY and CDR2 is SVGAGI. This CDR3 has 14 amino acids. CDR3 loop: CASSLGQDANTIYF. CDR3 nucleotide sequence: TGTGCCAGCAGTTTGGGACAGGACGCCAACACCATATATTTT.

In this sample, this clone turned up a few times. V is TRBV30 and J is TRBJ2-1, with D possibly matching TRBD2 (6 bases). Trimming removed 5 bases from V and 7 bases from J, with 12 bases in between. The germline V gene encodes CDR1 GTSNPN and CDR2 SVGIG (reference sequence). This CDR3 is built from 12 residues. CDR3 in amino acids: CAWGTRPNEQFF. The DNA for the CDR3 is TGTGCCTGGGGGACTCGACCAAATGAGCAGTTCTTC. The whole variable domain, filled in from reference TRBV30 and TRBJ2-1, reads SQTIHQWPATLVQPVGSPLSLECTVEGTSNPNLYWYRQAAGRGLQLLFYSVGIGQISSEVPQNLSASRPQDRQFILSSKKLLLSDSGFYLCAWGTRPNEQFFGPGTRLTVL.

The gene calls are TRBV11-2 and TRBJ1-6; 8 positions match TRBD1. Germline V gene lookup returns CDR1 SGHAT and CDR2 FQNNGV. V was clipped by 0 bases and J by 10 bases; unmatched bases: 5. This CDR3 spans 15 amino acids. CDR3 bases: TGTGCCAGCAGCTTAGAGCGGACAGGGAGCTCACCCCTCCACTTT. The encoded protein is CASSLERTGSSPLHF.

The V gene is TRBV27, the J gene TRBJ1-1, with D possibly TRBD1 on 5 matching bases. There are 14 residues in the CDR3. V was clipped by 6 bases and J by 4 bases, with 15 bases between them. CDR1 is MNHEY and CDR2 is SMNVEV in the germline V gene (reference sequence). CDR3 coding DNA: TGTGCCAGCAGGCAGCTACAGGTTGGCACTGAAGCTTTCTTT. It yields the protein CASRQLQVGTEAFF.

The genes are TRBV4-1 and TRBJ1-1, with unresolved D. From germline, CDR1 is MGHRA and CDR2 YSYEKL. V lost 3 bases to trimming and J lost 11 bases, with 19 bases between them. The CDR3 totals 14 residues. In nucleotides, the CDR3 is TGCGCCAGCAGCCAGATAGGAGAATGGGCCGGGGCTTTCTTT. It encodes CASSQIGEWAGAFF.

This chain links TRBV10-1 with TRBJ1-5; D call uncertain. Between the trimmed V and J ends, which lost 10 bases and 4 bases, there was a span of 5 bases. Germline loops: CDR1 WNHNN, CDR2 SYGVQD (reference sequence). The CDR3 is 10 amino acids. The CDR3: CATQNQPQHF. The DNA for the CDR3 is TGCGCCACCCAGAATCAGCCCCAGCATTTT.

The CDR3 region has the DNA TGTGCTAGTGGGAGGGATGACACTGAAGCTTTCTTT. Translating it yields CASGRDDTEAFF. The V gene is TRBV12-5, the J gene TRBJ1-1; D is unclear. V lost 6 bases, J lost 3 bases, and 8 bases lay in between. Looked up from germline, CDR1 is LGHNT and CDR2 is FRNRAP. The CDR3 length is 12 residues.

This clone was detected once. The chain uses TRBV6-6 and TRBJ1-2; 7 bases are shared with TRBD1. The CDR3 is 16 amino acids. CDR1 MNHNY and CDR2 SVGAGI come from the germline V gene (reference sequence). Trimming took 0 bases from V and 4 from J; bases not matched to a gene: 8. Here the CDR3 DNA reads TGTGCCAGCAGTTACTCCCTGACAGGGTCGATCTATGGCTACACCTTC. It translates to CASSYSLTGSIYGYTF.

This CDR3 is CASSSGTGVVVAEAFF. The CDR3 DNA reads TGCGCCAGCAGCTCCGGGACAGGGGTCGTGGTGGCTGAAGCTTTCTTT. The chain has TRBV5-1 and TRBJ1-1, with 10 bases aligning to TRBD1. The CDR3 has 16 amino acids. J gave up 6 bases and V 3 bases, and 11 bases lay outside the gene matches. The germline gives CDR1 SGHRS, CDR2 YFSETQ. Together with reference TRBV5-1 and TRBJ1-1, the CDR3 gives the full variable domain: KAGVTQTPRYLIKTRGQQVTLSCSPISGHRSVSWYQQTPGQGLQFLFEYFSETQRNKGNFPGRFSGRQFSNSRSEMNVSTLELGDSALYLCASSSGTGVVVAEAFFGQGTRLTVV.

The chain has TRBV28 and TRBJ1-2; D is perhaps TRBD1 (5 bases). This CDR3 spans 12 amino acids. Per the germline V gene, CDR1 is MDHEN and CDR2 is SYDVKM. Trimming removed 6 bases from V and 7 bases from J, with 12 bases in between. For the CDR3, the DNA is TGTGCCAGCAGGTCGGGGGGTGGTGGCTACACCTTC. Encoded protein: CASRSGGGGYTF.

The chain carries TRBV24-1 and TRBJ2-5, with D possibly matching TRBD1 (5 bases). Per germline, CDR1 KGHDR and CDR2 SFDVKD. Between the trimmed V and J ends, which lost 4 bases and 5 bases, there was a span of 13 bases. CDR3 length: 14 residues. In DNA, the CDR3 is TGTGCCACCAGTGACCGCGACAGTTTGGAGACCCAGTACTTC. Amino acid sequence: CATSDRDSLETQYF.

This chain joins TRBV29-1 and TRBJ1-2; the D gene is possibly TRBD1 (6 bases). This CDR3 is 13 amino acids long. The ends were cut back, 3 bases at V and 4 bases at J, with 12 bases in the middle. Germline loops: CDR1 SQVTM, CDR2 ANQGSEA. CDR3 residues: CSVDLGGPYGYTF. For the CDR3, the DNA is TGCAGCGTTGATTTGGGGGGCCCCTATGGCTACACCTTC.

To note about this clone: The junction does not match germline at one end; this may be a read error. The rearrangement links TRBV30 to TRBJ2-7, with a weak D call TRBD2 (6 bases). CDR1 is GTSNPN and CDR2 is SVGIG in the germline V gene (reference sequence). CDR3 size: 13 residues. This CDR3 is CAWSVPAGAGQGF. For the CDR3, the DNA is TGTGCCTGGAGTGTCCCGGCCGGGGCGGGGCAAGGGTTC.